Below are 5 T cell receptor beta chains sequenced from a single sample in a study of T cells after yellow fever vaccination. TCRdb processed the 5' RACE reads anew with MiXCR; each CDR3 protein has one entry. The sample consists of 65,000 to 90,000 distinct CDR3 sequences, approximately 12% of them appearing once. The sample in question was CD8+ T cells not binding an NS4B(214-222) dextramer, sorted from PBMCs, obtained 21 days after the first yellow fever vaccination. The receptors shown here come from a man aged 18 to 30 who received the YFV17D yellow fever vaccine.

The gene calls are TRBV27 and TRBJ1-1; perhaps TRBD1 as D (5 bases). The CDR3 consists of 14 residues. CDR1 MNHEY and CDR2 SMNVEV come from the germline V gene (reference sequence). V was cut by 4 bases and J by 3 bases, with 12 bases left in between. The CDR3 sequence: CASSWTNSDTEAFF. In nucleotides, the CDR3 is TGTGCCAGCAGTTGGACAAACAGCGACACTGAAGCTTTCTTT.

This sequence joins TRBV7-3 and TRBJ2-6, with 7 positions matching TRBD2. Trimming took 5 bases from V and 0 from J; bases not matched to a gene: 10. This CDR3 is 18 amino acids long. Germline lookup yields CDR1 SGHTA and CDR2 FQGTGA. The CDR3 sequence is CASSRRGRVLSGANVLTF. Written as DNA, the CDR3 is TGTGCCAGCAGCCGACGTGGGAGGGTGCTCTCTGGGGCCAACGTCCTGACTTTC.

In its sample, this clonotype was seen a few times. The chain combines TRBV6-5 with TRBJ2-7; D call uncertain. V was shortened by 2 bases and J by 2 bases, with 7 bases between the two germline ends. This CDR3 is 13 amino acids long. Germline assignment: CDR1 MNHEY and CDR2 SVGAGI. The CDR3 loop is CASSYGAAYEQYF. Written as DNA, the CDR3 is TGTGCCAGCAGTTACGGTGCCGCCTACGAGCAGTACTTC.

This clonotype was observed a handful of times. This rearrangement joins TRBV28 to TRBJ2-7, with D possibly TRBD2 on 6 matching bases. The CDR3 sequence is 12 residues long. Germline V gene data show CDR1 as MDHEN and CDR2 as SYDVKM. The V end lost 6 bases, the J end lost 3 bases, and 9 bases lay between the germline ends. DNA for the CDR3: TGTGCCAGCAGACCGGGACTCTACGAGCAGTACGTC. Amino acids: CASRPGLYEQYV.

V is TRBV7-9 and J is TRBJ2-7; D is uncertain. V was pared by 5 bases and J by 6 bases, with 14 bases between. This CDR3 has 13 residues. Germline assignment: CDR1 SEHNR and CDR2 FQNEAQ (reference sequence). The DNA for the CDR3 is TGTGCCAGCAGCCCCGACAATGGTCGCGAGCAGTACGTC. The encoded protein is CASSPDNGREQYV.